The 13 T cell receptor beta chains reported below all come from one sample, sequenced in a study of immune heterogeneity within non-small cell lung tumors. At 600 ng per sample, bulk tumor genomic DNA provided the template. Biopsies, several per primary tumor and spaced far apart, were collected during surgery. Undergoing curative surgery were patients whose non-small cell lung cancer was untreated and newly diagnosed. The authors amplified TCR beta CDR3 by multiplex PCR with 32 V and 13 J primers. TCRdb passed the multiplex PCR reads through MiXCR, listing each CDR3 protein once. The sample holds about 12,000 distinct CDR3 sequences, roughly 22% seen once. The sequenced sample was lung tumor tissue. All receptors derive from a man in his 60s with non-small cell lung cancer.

In DNA, the CDR3 is TGTGCCTGGAGTGTACCGGGACGGAACAATGAGCAGTTCTTC. Translated, it gives CAWSVPGRNNEQFF. J is TRBJ2-1 and V is TRBV30; D might be TRBD1 or TRBD2, each matching 5 bases. Germline V gives CDR1 GTSNPN, CDR2 SVGIG (reference sequence). This CDR3 region has 14 residues. The V end lost 0 bases, the J end lost 5 bases, and 11 bases lay between the germline ends.

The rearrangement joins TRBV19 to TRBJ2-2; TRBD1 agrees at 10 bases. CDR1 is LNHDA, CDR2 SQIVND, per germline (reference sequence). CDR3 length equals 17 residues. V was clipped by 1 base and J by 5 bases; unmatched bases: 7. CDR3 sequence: CASSIVGTGVRTGELFF. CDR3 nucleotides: TGTGCCAGTAGTATAGTTGGGACAGGGGTTCGAACCGGGGAGCTGTTTTTT. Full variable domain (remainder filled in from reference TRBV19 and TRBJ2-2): DGGITQSPKYLFRKEGQNVTLSCEQNLNHDAMYWYRQDPGQGLRLIYYSQIVNDFQKGDIAEGYSVSREKKESFPLTVTSAQKNPTAFYLCASSIVGTGVRTGELFFGEGSRLTVL.

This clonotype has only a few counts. The chain's CDR3 is CASSPYAGGTQYF. CDR3 bases: TGTGCCAGCAGCCCGTACGCGGGCGGGACCCAGTACTTC. V and J are TRBV3-1 and TRBJ2-5, with TRBD2 as a possible D gene (5 bases). Looked up from germline, CDR1 is LGHDT and CDR2 is YNNKEL (reference sequence). The CDR3 runs 13 residues. Trimming stripped 4 bases from V and 7 bases from J, with 13 bases between.

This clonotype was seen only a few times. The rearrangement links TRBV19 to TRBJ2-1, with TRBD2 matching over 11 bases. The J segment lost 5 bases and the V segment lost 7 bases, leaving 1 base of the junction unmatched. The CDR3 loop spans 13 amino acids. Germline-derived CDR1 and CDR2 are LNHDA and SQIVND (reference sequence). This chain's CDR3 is CASKLAGDNEQFF. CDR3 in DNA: TGTGCCAGTAAACTAGCGGGAGACAATGAGCAGTTCTTC.

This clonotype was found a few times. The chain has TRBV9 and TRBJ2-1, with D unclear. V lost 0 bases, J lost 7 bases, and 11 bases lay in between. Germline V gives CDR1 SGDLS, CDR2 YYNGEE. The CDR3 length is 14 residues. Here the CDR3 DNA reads TGTGCCAGCAGCGTAGGTACTCGTGGGAATGAGCAGTTCTTC. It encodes CASSVGTRGNEQFF.

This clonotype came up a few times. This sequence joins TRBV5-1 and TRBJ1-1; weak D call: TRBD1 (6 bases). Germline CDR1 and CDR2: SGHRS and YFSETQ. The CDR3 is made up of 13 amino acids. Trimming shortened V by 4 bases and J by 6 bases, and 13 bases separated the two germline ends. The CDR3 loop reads CASSPQGRAEAFF. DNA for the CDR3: TGCGCCAGCAGCCCACAGGGCAGGGCTGAAGCTTTCTTT.

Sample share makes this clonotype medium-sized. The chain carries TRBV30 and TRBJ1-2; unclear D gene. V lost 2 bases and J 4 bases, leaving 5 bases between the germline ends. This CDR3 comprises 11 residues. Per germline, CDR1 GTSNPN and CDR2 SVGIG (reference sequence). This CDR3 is CAWSWAYGYTF. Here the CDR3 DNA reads TGTGCCTGGAGTTGGGCCTATGGCTACACCTTC.

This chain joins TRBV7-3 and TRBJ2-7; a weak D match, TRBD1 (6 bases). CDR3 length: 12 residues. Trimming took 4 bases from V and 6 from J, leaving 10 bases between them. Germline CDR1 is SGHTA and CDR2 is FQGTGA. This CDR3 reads CASSSQGSEQYF. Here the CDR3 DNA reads TGTGCCAGCAGCTCACAGGGAAGCGAGCAGTACTTC.

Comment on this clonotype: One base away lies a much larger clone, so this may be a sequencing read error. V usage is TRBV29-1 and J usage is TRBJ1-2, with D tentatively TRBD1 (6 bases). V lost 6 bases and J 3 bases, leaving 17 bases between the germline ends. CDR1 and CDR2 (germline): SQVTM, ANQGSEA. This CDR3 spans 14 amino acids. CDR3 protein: CSVGGMKNYYGYTF. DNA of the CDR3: TGCAGCGTGGGGGGCATGAAGAACTACTATGGCTACACCTTC.

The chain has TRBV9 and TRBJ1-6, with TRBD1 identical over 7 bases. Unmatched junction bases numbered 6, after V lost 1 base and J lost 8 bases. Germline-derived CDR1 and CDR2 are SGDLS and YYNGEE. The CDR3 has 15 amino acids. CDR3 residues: CASSVQGVEDSPLHF. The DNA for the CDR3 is TGTGCCAGCAGCGTACAGGGGGTTGAGGATTCACCCCTCCACTTT.

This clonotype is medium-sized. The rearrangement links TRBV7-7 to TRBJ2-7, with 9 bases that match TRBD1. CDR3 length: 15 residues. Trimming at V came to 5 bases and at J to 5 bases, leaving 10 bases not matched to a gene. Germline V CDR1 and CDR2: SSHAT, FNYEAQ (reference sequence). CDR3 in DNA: TGTGCCAGCAGCCGGTCGGACAGGGGTACCGACGAGCAGTACTTC. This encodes CASSRSDRGTDEQYF. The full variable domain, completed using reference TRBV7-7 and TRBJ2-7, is GAGVSQSPRYKVTKRGQDVTLRCDPISSHATLYWYQQALGQGPEFLTYFNYEAQPDKSGLPSDRFSAERPEGSISTLTIQRTEQRDSAMYRCASSRSDRGTDEQYFGPGTRLTVT.

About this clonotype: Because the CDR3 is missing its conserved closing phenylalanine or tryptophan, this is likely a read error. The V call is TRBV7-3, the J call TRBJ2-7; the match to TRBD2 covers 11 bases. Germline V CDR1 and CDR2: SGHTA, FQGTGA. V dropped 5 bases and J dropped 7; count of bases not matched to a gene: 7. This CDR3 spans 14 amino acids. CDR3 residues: CASSTGTSGGEQYL. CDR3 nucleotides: TGTGCCAGCAGCACAGGGACTAGCGGAGGAGAGCAGTACCTC.

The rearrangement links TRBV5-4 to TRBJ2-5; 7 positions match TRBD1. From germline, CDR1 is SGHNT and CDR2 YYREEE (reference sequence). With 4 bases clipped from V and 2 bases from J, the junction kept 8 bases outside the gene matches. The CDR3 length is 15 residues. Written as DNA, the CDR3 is TGTGCCAGCAGCCGACCAGGGGACAGACAAGAGACCCAGTACTTC. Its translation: CASSRPGDRQETQYF.